The sample holds a few counts of the clone carrying this T cell receptor beta chain. The source of the sample is a study of OX40 agonist ivuxolimab in advanced cancers. On the study more broadly: Participants averaged roughly 57 years of age (range about 23 to 90) and were 75% to 90% male.

Germline V gives CDR1 SGHRS, CDR2 YFSETQ. The CDR3 spans 16 residues. The V and J ends lost 0 bases and 5 bases, in that order; junction bases with no gene match: 6. Clones were read by immunoSEQ multiplex PCR, and TCRdb kept only the in-frame ones, dropping some. The table has more than 50,000 clones, about 89% seen once. This receptor was obtained from an adult with an advanced solid tumor such as melanoma, head and neck, liver or kidney cancer. Sequencing was performed on CD4+ or CD8+ T cells sorted from blood, taken in a trial of the OX40 agonist ivuxolimab. This chain links TRBV5-1 with TRBJ2-5; 11 positions agree with TRBD2. This CDR3 is CASSLEPSGGWETQYF. The CDR3 DNA is TGCGCCAGCAGCTTGGAACCTAGCGGGGGGTGGGAGACCCAGTACTTC.